This TCR beta chain appears in the sequencing data of a study of blood T cell repertoires in COVID-19. Study background: The cDNA or gDNA used as material had been derived from T cells, B-cell-depleted T cells, or PBMCs.

The method was immunoSEQ multiplex PCR; TCRdb's version includes in-frame clones alone and lacks a portion of them. The sample shows 210,000 or so clones, 65% to 85% of them seen only once. The CDR3 contains 16 residues. Germline CDR1 and CDR2: LNHDA and SQIVND (reference sequence). V lost 3 bases and J lost 4; bases outside the gene matches: 10. It was during active infection that Seattle patients were enrolled and then longitudinally followed. This clone was found once. This chain connects TRBV19 to TRBJ2-3; TRBD2 aligns across 7 bases. The source is a woman aged 30 to 39 with COVID-19, enrolled during active disease. Material for sequencing was peripheral blood. The CDR3 DNA is TGTGCCAGTAGTATTCTGCCGGGGGGAATCTCAGATACGCAGTATTTT. This codes for CASSILPGGISDTQYF.